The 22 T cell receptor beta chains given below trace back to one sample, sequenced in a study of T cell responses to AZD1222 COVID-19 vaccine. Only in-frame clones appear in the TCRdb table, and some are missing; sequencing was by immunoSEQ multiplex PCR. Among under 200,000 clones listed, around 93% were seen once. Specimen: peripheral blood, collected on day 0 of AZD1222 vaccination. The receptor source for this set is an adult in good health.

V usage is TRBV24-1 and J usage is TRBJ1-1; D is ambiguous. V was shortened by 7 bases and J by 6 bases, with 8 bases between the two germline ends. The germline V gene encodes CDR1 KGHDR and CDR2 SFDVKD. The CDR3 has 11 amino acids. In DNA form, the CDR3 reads TGTGCCACCAGGCAAGGCTCTGAAGCTTTCTTT. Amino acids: CATRQGSEAFF.

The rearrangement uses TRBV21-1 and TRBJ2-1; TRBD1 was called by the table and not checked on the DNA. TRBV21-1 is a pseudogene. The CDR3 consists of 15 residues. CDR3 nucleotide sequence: TGTGCCACAGAACAGGGTCTAAGCTCCTACAATGAGCAGTTCTTC. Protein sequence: CATEQGLSSYNEQFF.

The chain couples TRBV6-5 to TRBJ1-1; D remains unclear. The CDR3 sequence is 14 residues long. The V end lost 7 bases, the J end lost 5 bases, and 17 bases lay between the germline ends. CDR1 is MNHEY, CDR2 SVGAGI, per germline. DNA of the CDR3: TGTGCCAGCATGTTAGGCGCAAGTCGGACTGAAGCTTTCTTT. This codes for CASMLGASRTEAFF.

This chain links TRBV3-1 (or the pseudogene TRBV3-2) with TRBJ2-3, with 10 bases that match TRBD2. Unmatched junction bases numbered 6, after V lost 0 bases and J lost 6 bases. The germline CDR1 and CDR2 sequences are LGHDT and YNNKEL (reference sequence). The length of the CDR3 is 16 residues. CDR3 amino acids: CASSQETSGRGDTQYF. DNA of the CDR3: TGTGCCAGCAGCCAAGAGACCAGCGGGAGGGGTGATACGCAGTATTTT.

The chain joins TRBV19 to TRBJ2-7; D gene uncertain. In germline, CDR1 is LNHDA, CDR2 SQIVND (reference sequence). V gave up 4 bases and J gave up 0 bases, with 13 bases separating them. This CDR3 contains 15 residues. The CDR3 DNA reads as TGTGCCAGTAGTAATCTCGGCAGAAACTCCTACGAGCAGTACTTC. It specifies CASSNLGRNSYEQYF.

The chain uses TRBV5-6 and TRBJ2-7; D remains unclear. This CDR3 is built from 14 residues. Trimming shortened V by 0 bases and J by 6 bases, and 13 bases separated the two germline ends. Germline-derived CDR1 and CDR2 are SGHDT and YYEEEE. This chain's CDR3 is CASSLGVSLGEQYF. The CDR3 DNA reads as TGTGCCAGCAGCTTGGGGGTCTCCTTGGGCGAGCAGTACTTC.

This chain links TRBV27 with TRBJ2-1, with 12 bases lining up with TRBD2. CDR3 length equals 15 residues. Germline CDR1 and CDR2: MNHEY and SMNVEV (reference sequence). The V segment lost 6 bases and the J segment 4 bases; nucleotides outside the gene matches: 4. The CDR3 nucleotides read TGTGCCAGCAGCAATGGACTAGCGGGGTACAATGAGCAGTTCTTC. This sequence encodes CASSNGLAGYNEQFF.

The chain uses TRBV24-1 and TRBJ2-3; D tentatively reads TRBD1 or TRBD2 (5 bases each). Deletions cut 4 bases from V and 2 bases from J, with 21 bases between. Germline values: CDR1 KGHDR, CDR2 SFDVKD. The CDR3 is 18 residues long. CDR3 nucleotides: TGTGCCACCAGTGACTTCCGTGCCGGGACGGAGTCCACAGATACGCAGTATTTT. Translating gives CATSDFRAGTESTDTQYF.

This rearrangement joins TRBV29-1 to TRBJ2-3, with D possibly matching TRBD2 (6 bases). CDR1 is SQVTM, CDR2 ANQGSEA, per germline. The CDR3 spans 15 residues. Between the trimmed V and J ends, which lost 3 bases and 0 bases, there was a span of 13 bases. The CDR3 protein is CSVDTSRVSTDTQYF. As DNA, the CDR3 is TGCAGCGTTGACACTAGCCGAGTTAGCACAGATACGCAGTATTTT.

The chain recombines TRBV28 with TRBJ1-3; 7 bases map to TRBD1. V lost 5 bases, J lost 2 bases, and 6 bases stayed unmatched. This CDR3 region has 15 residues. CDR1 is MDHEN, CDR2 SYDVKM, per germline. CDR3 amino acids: CASSPQDRAGNTIYF. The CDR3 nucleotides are TGTGCCAGCAGTCCCCAAGACAGGGCTGGAAACACCATATATTTT.

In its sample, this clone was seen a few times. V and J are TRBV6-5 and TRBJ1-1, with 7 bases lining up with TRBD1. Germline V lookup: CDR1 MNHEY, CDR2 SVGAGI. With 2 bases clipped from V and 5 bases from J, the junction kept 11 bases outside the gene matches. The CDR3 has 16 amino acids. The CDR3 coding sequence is TGTGCCAGCAGTTACCAGACAGGGACCTGGGGTACTGAAGCTTTCTTT. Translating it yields CASSYQTGTWGTEAFF.

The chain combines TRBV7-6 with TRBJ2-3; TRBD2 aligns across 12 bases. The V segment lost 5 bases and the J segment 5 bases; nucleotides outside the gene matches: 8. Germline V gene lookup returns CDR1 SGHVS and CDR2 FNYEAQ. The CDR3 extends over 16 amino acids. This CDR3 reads CASSTKTSGSLDTQYF. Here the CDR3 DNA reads TGTGCCAGCAGCACCAAGACTAGCGGGAGTTTAGATACGCAGTATTTT.

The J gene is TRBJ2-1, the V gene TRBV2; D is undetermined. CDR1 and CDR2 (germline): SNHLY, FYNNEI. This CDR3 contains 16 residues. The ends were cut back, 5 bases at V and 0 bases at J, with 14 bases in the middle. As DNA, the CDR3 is TGTGCCAGCAGTTCCTTAGCTTCCCCCTCCTACAATGAGCAGTTCTTC. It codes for CASSSLASPSYNEQFF. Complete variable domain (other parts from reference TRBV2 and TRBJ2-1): EPEVTQTPSHQVTQMGQEVILRCVPISNHLYFYWYRQILGQKVEFLVSFYNNEISEKSEIFDDQFSVERPDGSNFTLKIRSTKLEDSAMYFCASSSLASPSYNEQFFGPGTRLTVL.

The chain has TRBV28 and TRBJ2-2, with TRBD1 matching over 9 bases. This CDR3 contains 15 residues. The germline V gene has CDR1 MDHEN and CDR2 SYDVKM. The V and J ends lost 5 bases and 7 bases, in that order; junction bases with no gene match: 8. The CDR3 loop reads CASSGRTGEGGELFF. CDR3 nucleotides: TGTGCCAGCAGTGGGCGGACAGGGGAGGGCGGGGAGCTGTTTTTT.

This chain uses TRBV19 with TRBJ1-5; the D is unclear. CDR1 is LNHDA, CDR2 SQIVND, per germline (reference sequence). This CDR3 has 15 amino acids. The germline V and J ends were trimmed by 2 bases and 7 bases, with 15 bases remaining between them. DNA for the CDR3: TGTGCCAGTAGTATACAGCTTGTGCGGAACCAGCCCCAGCATTTT. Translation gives CASSIQLVRNQPQHF.

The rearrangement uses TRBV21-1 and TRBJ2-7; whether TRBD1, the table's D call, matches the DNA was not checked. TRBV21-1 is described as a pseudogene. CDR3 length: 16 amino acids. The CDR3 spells CASRGTGGRVAYEQYF. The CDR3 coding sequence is TGTGCCAGCAGGGGGACAGGGGGCAGGGTAGCCTACGAGCAGTACTTC.

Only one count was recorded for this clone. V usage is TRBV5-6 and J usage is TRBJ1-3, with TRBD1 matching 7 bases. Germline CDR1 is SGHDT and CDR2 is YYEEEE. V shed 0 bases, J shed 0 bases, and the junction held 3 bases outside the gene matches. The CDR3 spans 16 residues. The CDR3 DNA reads TGTGCCAGCAGCTTGGGGACAGGCCTCTCTGGAAACACCATATATTTT. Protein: CASSLGTGLSGNTIYF. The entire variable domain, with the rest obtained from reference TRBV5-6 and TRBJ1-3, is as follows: DAGVTQSPTHLIKTRGQQVTLRCSPKSGHDTVSWYQQALGQGPQFIFQYYEEEERQRGNFPDRFSGHQFPNYSSELNVNALLLGDSALYLCASSLGTGLSGNTIYFGEGSWLTVV.

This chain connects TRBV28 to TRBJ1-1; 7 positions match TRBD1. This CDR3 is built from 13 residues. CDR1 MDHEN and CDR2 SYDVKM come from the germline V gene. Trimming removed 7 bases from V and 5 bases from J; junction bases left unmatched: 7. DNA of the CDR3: TGTGCCAGCATCGAACAGGGGAGGACTGAAGCTTTCTTT. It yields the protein CASIEQGRTEAFF.

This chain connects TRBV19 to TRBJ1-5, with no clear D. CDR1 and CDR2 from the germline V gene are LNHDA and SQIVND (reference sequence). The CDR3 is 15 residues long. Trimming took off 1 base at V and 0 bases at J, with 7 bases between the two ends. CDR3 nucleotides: TGTGCCAGTAGTATAGTGTACGGTAGCAATCAGCCCCAGCATTTT. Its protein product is CASSIVYGSNQPQHF.

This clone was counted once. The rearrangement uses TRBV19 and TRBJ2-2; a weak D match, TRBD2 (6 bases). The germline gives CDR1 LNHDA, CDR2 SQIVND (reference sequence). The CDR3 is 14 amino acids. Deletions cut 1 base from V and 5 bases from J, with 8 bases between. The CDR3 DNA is TGTGCCAGTAGTATAGCTGGGACTACCGGGGAGCTGTTTTTT. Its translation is CASSIAGTTGELFF.

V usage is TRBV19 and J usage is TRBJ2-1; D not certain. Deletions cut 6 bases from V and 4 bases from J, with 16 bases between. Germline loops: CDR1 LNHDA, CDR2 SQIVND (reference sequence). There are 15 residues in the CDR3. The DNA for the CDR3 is TGTGCCAGTAGCAACCGGGTCCTACTGTACAATGAGCAGTTCTTC. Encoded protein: CASSNRVLLYNEQFF.

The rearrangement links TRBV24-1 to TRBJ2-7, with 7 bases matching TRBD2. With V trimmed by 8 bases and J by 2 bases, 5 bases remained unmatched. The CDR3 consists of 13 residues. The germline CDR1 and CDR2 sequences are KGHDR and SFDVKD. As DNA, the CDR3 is TGTGCCACCAAAAGCGGGAACCCCTACGAGCAGTACTTC. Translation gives CATKSGNPYEQYF.